These 5 T cell receptor beta chains share one sample of origin, sequenced in a study. Cells sorted as Tregs were CD4+, CD25+ and CD127-/low. TCRdb passed the 5' RACE reads through MiXCR, listing each CDR3 protein once. The data contain some 32,000 distinct CDR3 sequences, approximately 30% of them singletons. The specimen sequenced was tumor-infiltrating Tregs sorted from the breast tumor. The receptors stem from a female donor with breast cancer.

The chain uses TRBV12-3 or TRBV12-4 and TRBJ2-5, with D perhaps matching TRBD2 (6 bases). The CDR3 runs 14 residues. Deletions cut 1 base from V and 3 bases from J, with 9 bases between. CDR3 nucleotide sequence: TGTGCCAGCAGTTTAGGCTGGGAGGAAGAGACCCAGTACTTC. Protein: CASSLGWEEETQYF.

This rearrangement joins TRBV6-2 or TRBV6-3 to TRBJ2-7; 16 bases align to TRBD2. The CDR3 runs to 14 residues. Germline trimming cut 6 bases from V and 8 bases from J; bases unmatched to any gene: 4. CDR1 MNHEY and CDR2 SVGEGT come from the germline V gene. CDR3 DNA sequence: TGTGCCAGCAGGGGACTAGCGGGAGGGCCCAAGCAGTACTTC. Its protein product is CASRGLAGGPKQYF.

The table lists this clonotype with many counts. V usage is TRBV6-5 and J usage is TRBJ1-5, with D perhaps matching TRBD1 (6 bases). The CDR3 loop spans 16 amino acids. Germline loops: CDR1 MNHEY, CDR2 SVGAGI. Trimming pared 5 bases from V and 6 bases from J, leaving 20 bases between. CDR3 in amino acids: CASSARGRGRTQPQHF. The CDR3 DNA reads TGTGCCAGCAGTGCCCGCGGCAGGGGTAGGACTCAGCCCCAGCATTTT.

This clonotype was detected only a few times. This chain joins TRBV27 and TRBJ1-5, with TRBD1 matching 7 bases. The V and J ends lost 4 bases and 3 bases, in that order; junction bases with no gene match: 3. This CDR3 region has 14 residues. Per the germline V gene, CDR1 is MNHEY and CDR2 is SMNVEV (reference sequence). The DNA of the CDR3 is TGTGCCAGCAGTTCGACAGGGCTCAATCAGCCCCAGCATTTT. This gives the protein CASSSTGLNQPQHF.

This clonotype came up a few times. The V gene is TRBV20-1, the J gene TRBJ2-7, with TRBD1 as a possible D gene (5 bases). This CDR3 comprises 13 residues. Trimming removed 5 bases from V and 2 bases from J, with 13 bases in between. Germline values: CDR1 DFQATT, CDR2 SNEGSKA (reference sequence). The CDR3 is CSAPGPSAYEQYF. As DNA, the CDR3 is TGCAGTGCTCCAGGGCCCTCGGCCTACGAGCAGTACTTC.